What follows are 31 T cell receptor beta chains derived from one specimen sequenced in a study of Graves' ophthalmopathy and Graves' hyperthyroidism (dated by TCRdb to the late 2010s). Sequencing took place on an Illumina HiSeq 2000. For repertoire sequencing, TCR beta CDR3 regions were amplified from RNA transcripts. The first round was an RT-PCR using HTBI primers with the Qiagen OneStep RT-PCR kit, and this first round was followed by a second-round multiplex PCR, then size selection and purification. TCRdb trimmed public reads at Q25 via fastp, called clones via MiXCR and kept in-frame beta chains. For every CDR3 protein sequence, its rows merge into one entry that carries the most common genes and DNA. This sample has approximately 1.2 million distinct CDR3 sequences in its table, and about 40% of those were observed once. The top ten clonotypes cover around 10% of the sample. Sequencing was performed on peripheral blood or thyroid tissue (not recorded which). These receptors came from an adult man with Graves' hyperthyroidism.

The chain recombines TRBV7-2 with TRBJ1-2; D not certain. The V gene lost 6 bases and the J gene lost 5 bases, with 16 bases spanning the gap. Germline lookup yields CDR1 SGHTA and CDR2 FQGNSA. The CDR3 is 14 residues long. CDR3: CASRLWNVAYGYTF. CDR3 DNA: TGTGCCAGCAGACTCTGGAACGTCGCATATGGCTACACCTTC.

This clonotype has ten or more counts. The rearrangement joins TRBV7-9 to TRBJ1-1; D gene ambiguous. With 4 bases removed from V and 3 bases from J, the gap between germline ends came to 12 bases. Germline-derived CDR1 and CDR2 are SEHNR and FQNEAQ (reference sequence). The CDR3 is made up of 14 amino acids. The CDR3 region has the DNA TGTGCCAGCAGCTCCCCCAGCGGCCACACTGAAGCTTTCTTT. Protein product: CASSSPSGHTEAFF.

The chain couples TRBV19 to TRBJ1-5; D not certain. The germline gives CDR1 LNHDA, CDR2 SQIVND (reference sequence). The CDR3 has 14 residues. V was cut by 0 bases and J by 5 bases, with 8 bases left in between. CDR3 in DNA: TGTGCCAGTAGTATAGATCGGAGGGATCAGCCCCAGCATTTT. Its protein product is CASSIDRRDQPQHF.

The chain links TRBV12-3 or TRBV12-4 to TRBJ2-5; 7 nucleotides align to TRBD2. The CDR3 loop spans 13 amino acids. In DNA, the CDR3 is TGTGCTAGTGGTTTCGGGGAGGGGGAGACCCAGTACTTC. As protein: CASGFGEGETQYF.

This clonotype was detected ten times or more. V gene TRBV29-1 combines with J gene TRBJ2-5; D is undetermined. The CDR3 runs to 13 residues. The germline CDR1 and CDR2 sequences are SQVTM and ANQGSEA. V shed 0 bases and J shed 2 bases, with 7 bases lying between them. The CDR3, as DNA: TGCAGCGTTGAAGAGGACCTACAAGAGACCCAGTACTTC. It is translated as CSVEEDLQETQYF.

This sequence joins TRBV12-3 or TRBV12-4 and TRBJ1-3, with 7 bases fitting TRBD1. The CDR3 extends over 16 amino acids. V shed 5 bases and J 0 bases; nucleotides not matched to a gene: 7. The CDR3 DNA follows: TGTGCCAGCAGTCCGGACAGGACCTACTCTGGAAACACCATATATTTT. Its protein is CASSPDRTYSGNTIYF.

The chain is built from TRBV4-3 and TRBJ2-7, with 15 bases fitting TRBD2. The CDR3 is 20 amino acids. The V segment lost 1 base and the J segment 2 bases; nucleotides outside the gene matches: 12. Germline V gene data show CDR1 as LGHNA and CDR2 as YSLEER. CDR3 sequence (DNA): TGCGCCAGCAGCCAAGGATCCGGGACTAGCGGGGGGCGACGAGCCTACGAGCAGTACTTC. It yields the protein CASSQGSGTSGGRRAYEQYF.

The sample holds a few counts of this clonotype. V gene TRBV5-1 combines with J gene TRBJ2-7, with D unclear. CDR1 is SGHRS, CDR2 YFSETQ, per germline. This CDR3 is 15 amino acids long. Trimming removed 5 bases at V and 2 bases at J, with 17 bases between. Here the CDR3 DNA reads TGCGCCAGCAGGGCTTCTGCGGTGATCGCCTACGAGCAGTACTTC. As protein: CASRASAVIAYEQYF.

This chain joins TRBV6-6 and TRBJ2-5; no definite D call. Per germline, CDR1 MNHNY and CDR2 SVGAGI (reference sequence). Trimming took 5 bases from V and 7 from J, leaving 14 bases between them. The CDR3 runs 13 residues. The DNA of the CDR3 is TGTGCCAGCAGTAAAGACTTGGCGCGGACCCAGTACTTC. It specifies CASSKDLARTQYF.

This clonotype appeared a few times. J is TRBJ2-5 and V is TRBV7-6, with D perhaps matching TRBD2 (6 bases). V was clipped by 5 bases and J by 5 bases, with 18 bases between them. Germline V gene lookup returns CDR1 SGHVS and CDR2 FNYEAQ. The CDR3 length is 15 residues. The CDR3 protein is CASSLISEGTETQYF. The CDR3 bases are TGTGCCAGCAGCCTTATCTCGGAGGGGACGGAGACCCAGTACTTC.

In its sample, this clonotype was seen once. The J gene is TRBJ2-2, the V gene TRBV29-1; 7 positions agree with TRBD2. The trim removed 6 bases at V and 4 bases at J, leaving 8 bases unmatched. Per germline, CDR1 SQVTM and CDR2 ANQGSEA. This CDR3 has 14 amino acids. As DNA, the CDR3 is TGCAGCGTGAGCGGGACCGCGCCCACCGGGGAGCTGTTTTTT. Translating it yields CSVSGTAPTGELFF.

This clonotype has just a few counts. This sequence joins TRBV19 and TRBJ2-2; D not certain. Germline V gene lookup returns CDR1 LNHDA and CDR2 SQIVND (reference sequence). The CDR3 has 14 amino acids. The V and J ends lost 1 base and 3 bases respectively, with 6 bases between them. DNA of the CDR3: TGTGCCAGTAGTATAGCCCCCCACACCGGGGAGCTGTTTTTT. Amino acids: CASSIAPHTGELFF.

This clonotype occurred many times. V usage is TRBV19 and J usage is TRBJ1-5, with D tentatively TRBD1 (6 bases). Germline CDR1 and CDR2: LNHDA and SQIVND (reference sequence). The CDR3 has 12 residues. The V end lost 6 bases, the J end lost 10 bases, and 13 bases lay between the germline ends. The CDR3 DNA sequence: TGTGCCAGTAGGGGGACATCTTTTCCCCAGCATTTT. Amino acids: CASRGTSFPQHF.

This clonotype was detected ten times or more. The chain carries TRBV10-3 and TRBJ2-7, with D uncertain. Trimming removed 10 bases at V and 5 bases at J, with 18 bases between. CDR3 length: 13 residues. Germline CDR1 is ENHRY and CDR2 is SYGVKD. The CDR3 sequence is CATRTDLLDEQYF. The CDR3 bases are TGTGCCACAAGGACGGATCTACTCGACGAGCAGTACTTC.

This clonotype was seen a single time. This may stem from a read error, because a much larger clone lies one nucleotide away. The CDR3 DNA reads as TGTGCCAGCAGCTTAGCGGAGGTAGGGACCCAGTACTTC. Its translation: CASSLAEVGTQYF. The rearrangement uses TRBV7-7 and TRBJ2-5; tentative D call: TRBD2 (5 bases). Trimming cost V 0 bases and J 7 bases, with 9 bases left between them. Germline V gene sequence: CDR1 SSHAT, CDR2 FNYEAQ (reference sequence). CDR3 length equals 13 residues.

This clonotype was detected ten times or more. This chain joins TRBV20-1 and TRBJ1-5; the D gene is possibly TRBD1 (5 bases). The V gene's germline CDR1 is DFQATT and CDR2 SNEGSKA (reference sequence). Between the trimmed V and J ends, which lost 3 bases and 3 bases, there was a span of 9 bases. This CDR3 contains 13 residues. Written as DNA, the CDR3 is TGCAGTGCTAGGGGGCAGAACAATCAGCCCCAGCATTTT. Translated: CSARGQNNQPQHF.

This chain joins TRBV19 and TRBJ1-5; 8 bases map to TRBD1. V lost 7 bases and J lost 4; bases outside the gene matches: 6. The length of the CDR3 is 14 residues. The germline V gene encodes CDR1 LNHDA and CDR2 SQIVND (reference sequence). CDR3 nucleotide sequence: TGTGCCAGTACTGTACAGGGGGTTAATCAGCCCCAGCATTTT. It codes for CASTVQGVNQPQHF.

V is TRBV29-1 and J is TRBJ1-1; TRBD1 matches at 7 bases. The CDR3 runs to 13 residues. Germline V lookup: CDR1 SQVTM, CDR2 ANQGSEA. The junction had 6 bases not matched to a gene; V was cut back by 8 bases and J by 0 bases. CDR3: CSQAGQMNTEAFF. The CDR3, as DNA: TGCAGCCAAGCGGGACAGATGAACACTGAAGCTTTCTTT.

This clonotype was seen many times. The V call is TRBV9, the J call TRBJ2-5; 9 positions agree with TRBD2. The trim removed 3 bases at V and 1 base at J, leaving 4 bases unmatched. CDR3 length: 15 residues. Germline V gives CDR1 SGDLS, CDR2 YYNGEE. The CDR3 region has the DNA TGTGCCAGCAGCGAGATGGGACTAGCCCAAGAGACCCAGTACTTC. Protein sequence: CASSEMGLAQETQYF. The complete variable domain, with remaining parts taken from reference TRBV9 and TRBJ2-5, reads DSGVTQTPKHLITATGQRVTLRCSPRSGDLSVYWYQQSLDQGLQFLIQYYNGEERAKGNILERFSAQQFPDLHSELNLSSLELGDSALYFCASSEMGLAQETQYFGPGTRLLVL.

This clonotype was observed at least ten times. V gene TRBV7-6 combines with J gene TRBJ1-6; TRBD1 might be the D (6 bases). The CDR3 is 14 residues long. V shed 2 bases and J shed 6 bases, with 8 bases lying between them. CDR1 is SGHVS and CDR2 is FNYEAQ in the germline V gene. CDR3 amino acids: CASSLRGGNSPLHF. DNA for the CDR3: TGTGCCAGCAGCTTAAGAGGGGGTAATTCACCCCTCCACTTT. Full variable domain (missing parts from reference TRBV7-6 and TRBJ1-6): GAGVSQSPRYKVTKRGQDVALRCDPISGHVSLYWYRQALGQGPEFLTYFNYEAQQDKSGLPNDRFSAERPEGSISTLTIQRTEQRDSAMYRCASSLRGGNSPLHFGNGTRLTVT.

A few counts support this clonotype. The CDR3 sequence: CASSSTDGRKAGNTIYF. The CDR3 coding sequence is TGTGCCAGCAGCTCGACCGACGGAAGGAAAGCTGGAAACACCATATATTTT. The chain couples TRBV7-6 to TRBJ1-3; D ambiguous. CDR3 size: 17 residues. Germline CDR1 reads SGHVS; CDR2 reads FNYEAQ. V was trimmed by 4 bases and J by 2 bases, leaving 18 bases between them.

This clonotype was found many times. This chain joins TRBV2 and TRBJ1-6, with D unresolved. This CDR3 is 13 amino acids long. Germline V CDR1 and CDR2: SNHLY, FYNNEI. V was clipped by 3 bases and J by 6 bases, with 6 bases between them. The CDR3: CASSERFNSPLHF. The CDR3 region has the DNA TGTGCCAGCAGTGAGAGGTTTAATTCACCCCTCCACTTT. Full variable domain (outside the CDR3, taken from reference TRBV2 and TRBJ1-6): EPEVTQTPSHQVTQMGQEVILRCVPISNHLYFYWYRQILGQKVEFLVSFYNNEISEKSEIFDDQFSVERPDGSNFTLKIRSTKLEDSAMYFCASSERFNSPLHFGNGTRLTVT.

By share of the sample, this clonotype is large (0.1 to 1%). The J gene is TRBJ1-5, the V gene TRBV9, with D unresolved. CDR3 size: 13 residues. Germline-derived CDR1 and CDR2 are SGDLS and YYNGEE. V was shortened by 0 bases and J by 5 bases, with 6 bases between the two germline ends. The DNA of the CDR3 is TGTGCCAGCAGCGTAGACGGTTATCAGCCCCAGCATTTT. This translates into CASSVDGYQPQHF.

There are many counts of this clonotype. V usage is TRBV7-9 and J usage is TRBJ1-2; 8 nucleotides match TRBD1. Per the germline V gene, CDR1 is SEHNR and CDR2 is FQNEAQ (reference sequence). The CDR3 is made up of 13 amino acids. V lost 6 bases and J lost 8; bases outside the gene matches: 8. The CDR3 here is CASRGPTGEGYTF. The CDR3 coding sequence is TGTGCCAGCAGGGGGCCGACAGGGGAAGGCTACACCTTC.

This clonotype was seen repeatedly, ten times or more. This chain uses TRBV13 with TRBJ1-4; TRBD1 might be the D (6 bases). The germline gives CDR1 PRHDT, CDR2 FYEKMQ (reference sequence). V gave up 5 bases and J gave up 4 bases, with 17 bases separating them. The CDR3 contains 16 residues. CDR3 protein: CASSAAPQGRNEKLFF. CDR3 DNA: TGTGCCAGCAGCGCTGCCCCACAGGGACGTAATGAAAAACTGTTTTTT.

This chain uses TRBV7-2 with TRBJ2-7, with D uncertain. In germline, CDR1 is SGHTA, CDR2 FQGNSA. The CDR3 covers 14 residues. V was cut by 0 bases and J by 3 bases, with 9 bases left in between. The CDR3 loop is CASSLAGHNYEQYF. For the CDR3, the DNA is TGTGCCAGCAGCTTAGCCGGCCACAACTACGAGCAGTACTTC.

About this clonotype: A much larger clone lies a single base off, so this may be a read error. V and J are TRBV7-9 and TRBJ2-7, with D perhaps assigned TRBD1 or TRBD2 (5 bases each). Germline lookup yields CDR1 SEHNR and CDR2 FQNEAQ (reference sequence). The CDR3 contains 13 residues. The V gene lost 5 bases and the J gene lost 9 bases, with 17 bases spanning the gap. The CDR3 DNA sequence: TGTGCCAGCAGCGGGACGCCCTCCGGCGGGCAGTACTTC. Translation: CASSGTPSGGQYF.

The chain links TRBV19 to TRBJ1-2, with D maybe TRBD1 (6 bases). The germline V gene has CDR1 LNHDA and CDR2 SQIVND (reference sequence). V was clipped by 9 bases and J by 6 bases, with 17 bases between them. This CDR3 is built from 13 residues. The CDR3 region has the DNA TGTGCCAGCGTCGCGACAGGAGAGAATGGCTACACCTTC. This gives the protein CASVATGENGYTF.

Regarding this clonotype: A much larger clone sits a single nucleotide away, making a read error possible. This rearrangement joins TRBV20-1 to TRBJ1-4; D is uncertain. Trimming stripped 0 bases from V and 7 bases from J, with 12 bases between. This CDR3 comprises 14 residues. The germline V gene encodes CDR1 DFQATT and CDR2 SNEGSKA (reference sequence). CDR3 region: CSAREIGSREKLFF. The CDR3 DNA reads TGCAGTGCTAGAGAGATTGGTAGCCGTGAAAAACTGTTTTTT.

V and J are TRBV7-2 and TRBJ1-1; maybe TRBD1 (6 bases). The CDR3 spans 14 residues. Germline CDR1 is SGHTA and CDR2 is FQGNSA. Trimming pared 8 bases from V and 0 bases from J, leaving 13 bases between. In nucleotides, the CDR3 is TGTGCCAGCGACCAACAGGGTCTGAACACTGAAGCTTTCTTT. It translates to CASDQQGLNTEAFF.

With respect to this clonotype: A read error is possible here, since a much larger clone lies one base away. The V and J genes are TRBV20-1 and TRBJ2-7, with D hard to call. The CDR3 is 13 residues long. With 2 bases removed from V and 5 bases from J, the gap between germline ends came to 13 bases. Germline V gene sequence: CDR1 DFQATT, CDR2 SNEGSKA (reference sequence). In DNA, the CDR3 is TGCAGTGCTAGATTCTACACCGCTGACGAGCAGTACTTC. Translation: CSARFYTADEQYF.